This T cell receptor (beta chain) was documented in a study of blood T cell repertoires in COVID-19. Germline-derived CDR1 and CDR2 are SGHTA and FQGTGA. J lost 6 bases, V lost 4 bases, and 8 bases had no gene match. The CDR3 runs 15 residues. Original data processing: Reference gene primer amplification gave estimated nucleated cell counts. The method was immunoSEQ multiplex PCR; TCRdb's version includes in-frame clones alone and lacks a portion of them. V and J calls and clone size are those listed in that table; D and trimming were worked out from the DNA. The sample yields around 150,000 clones, around 83% seen once.

Source material: peripheral blood. The chain has TRBV7-3 and TRBJ2-1; 8 positions agree with TRBD2. The origin of this receptor is a man younger than 35 with acute or convalescent COVID-19. CDR3 sequence: CASSSRRLAGNEQFF. The CDR3, as DNA: TGTGCCAGCAGCTCCCGGAGGCTAGCGGGCAATGAGCAGTTCTTC.